Each of the 2 T cell receptor beta chains below was sequenced from the same sample in a study of T cell repertoires in cytomegalovirus infection. TCRdb passed the reads through MiXCR, listing each CDR3 protein once. The sample lists 400,000 or so distinct CDR3 sequences, 31% seen once, with approximately 14% in the top ten. Material for sequencing was PBMCs. Receptors originate from a human donor in good health (CMV status not recorded). Some clones in this sample may be carry-over from other donors' samples.

About this clonotype: The CDR3 does not close with the conserved phenylalanine or tryptophan, likely indicating a read error. The genes are TRBV7-2 and TRBJ1-2, with unresolved D. The CDR3 runs to 18 residues. From germline, CDR1 is SGHTA and CDR2 FQGNSA. V was clipped by 1 base and J by 8 bases, with 26 bases between them. This chain's CDR3 is CASSLGVLLGRSQKGYTV. The CDR3 bases are TGTGCCAGCAGCTTAGGGGTCTTGCTCGGGAGGTCGCAGAAGGGCTACACCGTC.

This chain links TRBV7-6 with TRBJ1-3; D is perhaps TRBD1 (5 bases). The germline CDR1 and CDR2 sequences are SGHVS and FNYEAQ. The CDR3 loop spans 14 amino acids. Between the trimmed V and J ends, which lost 3 bases and 2 bases, there was a span of 8 bases. CDR3 residues: CASSFKGAGNTIYF. CDR3 DNA: TGTGCCAGCAGCTTCAAAGGGGCTGGAAACACCATATATTTT.